The 19 T cell receptor beta chains below were found in one sample sequenced in a study of blood T cell repertoires in COVID-19. The assay was immunoSEQ multiplex PCR, and TCRdb's table has in-frame clones only and misses some. The sample comprises more than 100,000 clones, 85% to 90% of which are singletons, and over 2% rests with the top ten. The sequencing input was peripheral blood. These receptors were taken from a man over 45 with active COVID-19.

The sample holds one count of this clone. V gene TRBV5-6 combines with J gene TRBJ2-5; D is possibly TRBD2 (6 bases). V lost 1 base, J lost 4 bases, and 14 bases lay in between. The CDR3 sequence is 15 residues long. Per the germline V gene, CDR1 is SGHDT and CDR2 is YYEEEE. The CDR3 nucleotides read TGTGCCAGCAGCTTGTTCCGGGGGTTGGGAGAGACCCAGTACTTC. It is translated as CASSLFRGLGETQYF.

This chain joins TRBV25-1 and TRBJ1-2, with D unclear. Germline-derived CDR1 and CDR2 are MGHDK and SYGVNS. Trimming cost V 9 bases and J 7 bases, with 18 bases left between them. CDR3 size: 13 residues. CDR3 region: CASSGLSSGGYTF. The CDR3 coding sequence is TGTGCCAGTAGCGGATTGAGTTCGGGTGGCTACACCTTC.

The chain recombines TRBV6-5 with TRBJ1-2; 7 positions match TRBD1. This CDR3 is built from 14 residues. Germline V gene data show CDR1 as MNHEY and CDR2 as SVGAGI. J gave up 6 bases and V 6 bases, and 10 bases lay outside the gene matches. CDR3 in DNA: TGTGCCAGCAGGGCGAAGGGGGCCTATAATGGCTACACCTTC. Translated: CASRAKGAYNGYTF.

The rearrangement uses TRBV2 and TRBJ2-7; 10 bases are a match to TRBD1. This CDR3 contains 13 residues. From germline, CDR1 is SNHLY and CDR2 FYNNEI. Trimming at V came to 11 bases and at J to 0 bases, leaving 4 bases not matched to a gene. CDR3 sequence (DNA): TGTGCCTCAGACAGGGGGCCCTCCTACGAGCAGTACTTC. It codes for CASDRGPSYEQYF.

This clone was recorded only once. The chain is built from TRBV5-1 and TRBJ2-1; possibly TRBD2 for D (5 bases). There are 16 residues in the CDR3. CDR1 and CDR2 from the germline V gene are SGHRS and YFSETQ. Trimming took off 0 bases at V and 10 bases at J, with 20 bases between the two ends. This CDR3 is CASSLATRGSGKEQFF. CDR3 DNA sequence: TGCGCCAGCAGCTTGGCTACTAGAGGGTCGGGGAAGGAGCAGTTCTTC.

The chain is built from TRBV25-1 and TRBJ2-1; 10 bases fit TRBD2. The ends lost 6 bases at V and 6 bases at J; junction bases unmatched: 5. This CDR3 is 14 amino acids long. The germline V gene encodes CDR1 MGHDK and CDR2 SYGVNS. The CDR3 nucleotides read TGTGCCAGCAGGGAAGCGGGGGGGGTCAATGAGCAGTTCTTC. Amino acid sequence: CASREAGGVNEQFF.

The chain is built from TRBV15 and TRBJ2-5; TRBD2 matches 7 bases. This CDR3 comprises 17 residues. CDR1 and CDR2 from the germline V gene are LNHNV and YYDKDF (reference sequence). Unmatched junction bases numbered 13, after V lost 3 bases and J lost 3 bases. Written as DNA, the CDR3 is TGTGCCACCAGCAGCTGGGGGGGGACGGCAGGAGAAGAGACCCAGTACTTC. This encodes CATSSWGGTAGEETQYF.

The chain uses TRBV30 and TRBJ1-2; 10 bases are shared with TRBD1. Losses at the gene ends were 4 bases for V and 2 bases for J; bases not matched to a gene: 4. The CDR3 runs 14 residues. From germline, CDR1 is GTSNPN and CDR2 SVGIG (reference sequence). CDR3 in amino acids: CAWIPDRGNYGYTF. CDR3 sequence (DNA): TGTGCCTGGATTCCGGACAGGGGGAACTATGGCTACACCTTC.

The chain carries TRBV4-1 and TRBJ2-1; 9 nucleotides agree with TRBD1. Germline V gene lookup returns CDR1 MGHRA and CDR2 YSYEKL. V trimming: 4 bases; J trimming: 4 bases; junction bases outside the gene matches: 11. The CDR3 is 17 amino acids. Here the CDR3 DNA reads TGCGCCAGCAGCCCAGATGTGGGACAGGGAATTTACAATGAGCAGTTCTTC. Translated, it gives CASSPDVGQGIYNEQFF.

V is TRBV5-8 and J is TRBJ2-7; TRBD1 agrees at 7 bases. The CDR3 consists of 15 residues. Germline trimming cut 3 bases from V and 3 bases from J; bases unmatched to any gene: 9. The V gene's germline CDR1 is SGHTS and CDR2 YDEGEE. The CDR3 DNA is TGTGCCAGCAGCTCAGGGACAGTTCGGTACTACGAGCAGTACTTC. Translating it yields CASSSGTVRYYEQYF.

The genes are TRBV2 and TRBJ1-6, with 7 nucleotides matching TRBD1. CDR3 length: 15 amino acids. V trimming: 7 bases; J trimming: 6 bases; junction bases outside the gene matches: 9. Germline V gene sequence: CDR1 SNHLY, CDR2 FYNNEI. Here the CDR3 DNA reads TGTGCCAGCACCCGCCCGACAGGGCTTAATTCACCCCTCCACTTT. Residues: CASTRPTGLNSPLHF.

The genes are TRBV19 and TRBJ2-7, with 8 positions matching TRBD1. The CDR3 runs to 15 residues. CDR1 LNHDA and CDR2 SQIVND come from the germline V gene (reference sequence). J gave up 2 bases and V 5 bases, and 8 bases lay outside the gene matches. The CDR3 sequence is CASSSRGQEPYEQYF. DNA for the CDR3: TGTGCCAGTAGTTCTCGGGGACAGGAGCCCTACGAGCAGTACTTC. Using reference TRBV19 and TRBJ2-7 for the parts outside the CDR3, the full variable domain is DGGITQSPKYLFRKEGQNVTLSCEQNLNHDAMYWYRQDPGQGLRLIYYSQIVNDFQKGDIAEGYSVSREKKESFPLTVTSAQKNPTAFYLCASSSRGQEPYEQYFGPGTRLTVT.

The rearrangement uses TRBV18 and TRBJ2-5; D might be TRBD2 (6 bases). The CDR3 has 16 amino acids. Trimming took off 6 bases at V and 2 bases at J, with 19 bases between the two ends. The V gene's germline CDR1 is KGHSH and CDR2 LQKENI. CDR3 region: CASSPGGTATQETQYF. CDR3 bases: TGTGCCAGCTCGCCCGGGGGAACCGCTACACAAGAGACCCAGTACTTC.

This clone was seen a single time. CDR3 amino acids: CASSLSGGRGNTEAFF. In nucleotides, the CDR3 is TGTGCCAGCAGCTTGTCCGGGGGGCGCGGGAACACTGAAGCTTTCTTT. This chain connects TRBV7-6 to TRBJ1-1; TRBD1 might be the D (6 bases). The germline gives CDR1 SGHVS, CDR2 FNYEAQ. The CDR3 totals 16 residues. Trimming took 3 bases from V and 1 from J, leaving 15 bases between them. The full variable domain, with the rest looked up from reference TRBV7-6 and TRBJ1-1, is GAGVSQSPRYKVTKRGQDVALRCDPISGHVSLYWYRQALGQGPEFLTYFNYEAQQDKSGLPNDRFSAERPEGSISTLTIQRTEQRDSAMYRCASSLSGGRGNTEAFFGQGTRLTVV.

The chain joins TRBV19 to TRBJ1-1; 8 bases fit TRBD1. The V and J ends lost 6 bases and 1 base, in that order; junction bases with no gene match: 10. Germline loops: CDR1 LNHDA, CDR2 SQIVND (reference sequence). The CDR3 contains 16 residues. CDR3 DNA: TGTGCCAGTAGGACCCGTTCGGACAGGGCGAACACTGAAGCTTTCTTT. It yields the protein CASRTRSDRANTEAFF.

The rearrangement joins TRBV2 to TRBJ2-3; possibly TRBD2 for D (6 bases). Germline CDR1 and CDR2: SNHLY and FYNNEI. The CDR3 is 14 residues long. The germline V and J ends were trimmed by 6 bases and 2 bases, with 12 bases remaining between them. DNA for the CDR3: TGTGCCAGCAGCGCGGGACTCCTCACAGATACGCAGTATTTT. It translates to CASSAGLLTDTQYF.

The chain joins TRBV3-1 (or the pseudogene TRBV3-2) to TRBJ2-5; a weak D match, TRBD1 (6 bases). The length of the CDR3 is 13 residues. V lost 4 bases and J 4 bases, leaving 10 bases between the germline ends. Germline CDR1 is LGHDT and CDR2 is YNNKEL (reference sequence). The CDR3 protein is CASSPTGLETQYF. CDR3 nucleotide sequence: TGTGCCAGCAGCCCTACAGGGCTAGAGACCCAGTACTTC.

The chain joins TRBV4-3 to TRBJ2-1, with D possibly matching TRBD2 (7 bases). Trimming pared 0 bases from V and 7 bases from J, leaving 16 bases between. This CDR3 is 16 amino acids long. Germline CDR1 and CDR2: LGHNA and YSLEER. CDR3 DNA sequence: TGCGCCAGCAGCCAAGAAGTGGGGGGGCCGGGGAATGAGCAGTTCTTC. It translates to CASSQEVGGPGNEQFF.

This clone was seen just once. The chain carries TRBV3-1 (or the pseudogene TRBV3-2) and TRBJ1-5; the match to TRBD1 covers 9 bases. This CDR3 is 14 amino acids long. The germline V gene has CDR1 LGHDT and CDR2 YNNKEL (reference sequence). J lost 5 bases, V lost 1 base, and 0 bases had no gene match. For the CDR3, the DNA is TGTGCCAGCAGCCAAGGGGACAGGGATCAGCCCCAGCATTTT. Amino acids: CASSQGDRDQPQHF.